A single T cell receptor beta chain is shown here with its context. This clone was observed once. This receptor's antigen is unknown. Nothing much larger sits one base from this clone, and base qualities are not available. Patients with autoimmune disease history or receiving systemic immunosuppression were excluded from the trial. Peripheral blood for TCR sequencing was collected from all dose cohorts at baseline, on cycle 4 day 1, and on cycle 7 day 1. The samples were drawn from a first-in-human, open-label, multicenter phase I dose-escalation trial of ivuxolimab. Adults with locally advanced or metastatic melanoma, renal cell carcinoma, hepatocellular carcinoma or head and neck squamous cell carcinoma were enrolled in the trial. Before TCR sequencing, CD4+ and CD8+ T cells were separately sorted from peripheral blood. This sample is drawn from a study of OX40 agonist ivuxolimab in advanced cancers. For the study in its entirety: The costimulatory receptor OX40 (CD134) was targeted by ivuxolimab, a fully human IgG2 agonistic monoclonal antibody. Prior anti-PD-1, anti-PD-L1 or anti-CTLA-4 therapy was permitted, and approximately 41% of dose-escalation patients had received checkpoint inhibitors. Of the roughly 51 patients in dose escalation, some 20 had hepatocellular carcinoma, about 15 had melanoma, 9 had renal cell carcinoma and 9 had head and neck cancer. The dose-escalation cohort was around 84% male with a mean age of about 58 years, ranging from roughly 23 to 90. The paper reports the monotherapy dose-escalation portion (N of about 47 patients) of the phase I ivuxolimab trial. The purpose of peripheral TCRbeta sequencing was to test whether ivuxolimab changed TCR sequence diversity and led to clonal T-cell expansion. Intravenous ivuxolimab was administered to patients every 2 weeks at six dose levels: 0.01, 0.1, 0.3, 1.5, 3 and 10 mg/kg. Three dose-escalation patients achieved partial responses, one with hepatocellular carcinoma and two with cutaneous melanoma. Here is what the overall study found, with its caveats: Low levels of normalized T-cell clonal expansion were also seen in some nonresponding patients. After ivuxolimab, CD8+ T cells had more expanded clones than CD4+ T cells on average. Antigen specificity was not determined for the clonally expanded peripheral T cells. At doses from 0.1 to 3.0 mg/kg, clonal expansion was seen in both CD4+ and CD8+ blood T cells between baseline and week 6. In partial responders in the 0.1-3.0 mg/kg groups, normalized peripheral clonal expansion was found to be among the lowest, especially among CD8+ T cells.

CDR1 and CDR2 are read off the germline V gene as WSHSY and SAAADI. V lost 8 bases and J lost 0 bases; the stretch between them is 14 bases long. Spanning cysteine to phenylalanine, the CDR3 consists of 15 amino acids. The kept DNA is CDR3 alone, 45 bases in frame from the first base. For sequencing of the TCRbeta CDR3 region, genomic DNA was extracted from the sorted cells. TCRbeta CDR3 regions were sequenced using the immunoSEQ Assay. The source is immuneACCESS, and TCRdb retained only in-frame sequences with V and J called. Part of the clones is not carried over; for the studies checked, unresolved V genes explain less than half of this, and the remainder is unexplained. The sample table contains some 100,000 clones; only one count was recorded for 90% of them. Of the sample, 0.25% to 0.35% is held by the ten largest clones.

Material: CD4+ or CD8+ T cells sorted from blood, obtained in a trial of the OX40 agonist ivuxolimab. This clonotype was sampled from an adult with an advanced solid tumor such as melanoma, head and neck, liver or kidney cancer. The receptor chain draws on TRBV10-2 and TRBJ2-1; the D gene is perhaps TRBD2, from 6 matching bases. The CDR3 protein: CASGLAPSSYNEQFF. The DNA sequence is as follows: TGCGCCAGCGGCCTAGCGCCGAGCTCCTACAATGAGCAGTTCTTC.